This T cell receptor (beta chain) was obtained from a study of cytomegalovirus exposure and HLA in healthy donors. Overall study context: Genotyping showed roughly 83% of hundreds of donors falling in the Caucasian-associated ancestry cluster. Study-level points and caveats: The authors later found HLA-associated TCR beta chains more clonally expanded than equally common others. Rare TCR sequences dominated, though some public TCRs recurred in many donors. A later analysis associated some 18,000 TCR beta sequences with HLA alleles at a 0.05 false discovery rate.

A remark on this clone: Its antigen remains unidentified.

CDR1 is MGHRA, CDR2 YSYEKL, per germline. The CDR3 is made up of 16 amino acids. The ends were cut back, 0 bases at V and 4 bases at J, with 13 bases in the middle. Primers: 60 Vbeta forward and 13 Jbeta reverse. Clones were sequenced by immunoSEQ multiplex PCR, and TCRdb holds only the in-frame ones, with some missing. This sample carries roughly 160,000 clones, 73% of them seen once, and the ten largest clones take 5% to 6.5%. V usage is TRBV4-1 and J usage is TRBJ2-1; a weak D match, TRBD2 (6 bases). The sequenced sample consisted of PBMCs. The receptor was isolated from a woman aged 18-29 years in good health and CMV-seropositive. The CDR3 coding sequence is TGCGCCAGCAGCCAAGATGGAGGGCAAATATACAATGAGCAGTTCTTC. Translation: CASSQDGGQIYNEQFF.